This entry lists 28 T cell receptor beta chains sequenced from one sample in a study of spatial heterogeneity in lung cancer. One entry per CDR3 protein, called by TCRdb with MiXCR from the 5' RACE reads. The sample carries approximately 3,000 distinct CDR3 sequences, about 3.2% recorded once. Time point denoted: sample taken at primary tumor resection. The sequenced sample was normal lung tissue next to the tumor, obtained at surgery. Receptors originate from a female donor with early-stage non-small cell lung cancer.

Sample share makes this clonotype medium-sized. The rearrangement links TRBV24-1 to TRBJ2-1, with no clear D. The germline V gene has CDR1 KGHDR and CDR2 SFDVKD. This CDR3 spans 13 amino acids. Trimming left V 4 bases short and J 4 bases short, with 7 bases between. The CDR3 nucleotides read TGTGCCACCAGTGACAGCATATACAATGAGCAGTTCTTC. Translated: CATSDSIYNEQFF.

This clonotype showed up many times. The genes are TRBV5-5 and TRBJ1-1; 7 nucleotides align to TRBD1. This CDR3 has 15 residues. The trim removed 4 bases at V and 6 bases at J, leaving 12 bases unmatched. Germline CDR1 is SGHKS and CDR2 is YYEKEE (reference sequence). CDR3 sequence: CASSLEDRPNAEAFF. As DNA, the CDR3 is TGTGCCAGCAGCCTGGAGGACAGGCCAAACGCTGAAGCTTTCTTT. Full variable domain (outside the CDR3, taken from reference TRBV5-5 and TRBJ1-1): DAGVTQSPTHLIKTRGQQVTLRCSPISGHKSVSWYQQVLGQGPQFIFQYYEKEERGRGNFPDRFSARQFPNYSSELNVNALLLGDSALYLCASSLEDRPNAEAFFGQGTRLTVV.

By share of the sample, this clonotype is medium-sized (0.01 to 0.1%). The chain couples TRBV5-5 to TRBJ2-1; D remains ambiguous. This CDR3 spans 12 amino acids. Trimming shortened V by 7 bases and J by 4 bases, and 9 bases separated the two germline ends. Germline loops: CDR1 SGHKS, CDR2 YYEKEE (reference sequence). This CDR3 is CASGGPYNEQFF. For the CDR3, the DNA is TGTGCCAGCGGCGGACCTTACAATGAGCAGTTCTTC.

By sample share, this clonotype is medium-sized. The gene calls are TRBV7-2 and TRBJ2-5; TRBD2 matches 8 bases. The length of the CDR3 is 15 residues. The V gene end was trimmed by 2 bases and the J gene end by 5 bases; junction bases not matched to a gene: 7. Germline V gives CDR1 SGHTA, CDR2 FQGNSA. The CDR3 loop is CASSLRGGGRETQYF. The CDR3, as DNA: TGTGCCAGCAGCTTACGGGGGGGCGGAAGGGAGACCCAGTACTTC.

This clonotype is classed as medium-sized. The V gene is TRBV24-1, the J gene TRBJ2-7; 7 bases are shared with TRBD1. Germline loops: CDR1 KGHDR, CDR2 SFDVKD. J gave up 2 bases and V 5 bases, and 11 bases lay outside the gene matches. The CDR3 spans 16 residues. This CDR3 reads CATSGDSFTEPYEQYF. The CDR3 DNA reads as TGTGCCACCAGTGGGGACAGTTTCACGGAACCCTACGAGCAGTACTTC.

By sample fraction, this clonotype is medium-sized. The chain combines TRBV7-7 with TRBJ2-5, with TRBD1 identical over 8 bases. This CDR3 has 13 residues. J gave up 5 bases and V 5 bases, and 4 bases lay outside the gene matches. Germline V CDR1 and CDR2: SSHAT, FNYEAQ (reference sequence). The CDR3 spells CASSLDRDETQYF. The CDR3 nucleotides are TGTGCCAGCAGCCTGGACAGGGATGAGACCCAGTACTTC.

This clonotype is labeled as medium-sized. Here the CDR3 DNA reads TGTGCCAGCAGCGTAGCCGGGGATTCCTACAATGAGCAGTTCTTC. It is translated as CASSVAGDSYNEQFF. The rearrangement uses TRBV9 and TRBJ2-1, with D tentatively TRBD2 (5 bases). V lost 0 bases, J lost 1 base, and 8 bases lay in between. The CDR3 is 15 amino acids. Germline CDR1 and CDR2: SGDLS and YYNGEE.

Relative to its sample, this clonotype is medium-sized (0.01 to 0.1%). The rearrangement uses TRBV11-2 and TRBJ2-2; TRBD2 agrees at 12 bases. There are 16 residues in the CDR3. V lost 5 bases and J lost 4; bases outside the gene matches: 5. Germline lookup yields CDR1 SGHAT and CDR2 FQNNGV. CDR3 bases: TGTGCCAGCAGCGCAGCTAGCGGGGGGGCCACCGGGGAGCTGTTTTTT. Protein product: CASSAASGGATGELFF.

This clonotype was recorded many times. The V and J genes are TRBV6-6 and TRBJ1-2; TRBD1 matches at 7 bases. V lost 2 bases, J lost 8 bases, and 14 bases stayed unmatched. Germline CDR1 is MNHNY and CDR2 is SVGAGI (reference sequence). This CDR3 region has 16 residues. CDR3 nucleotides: TGTGCCAGCAGTTACCCAGCGCAGGGACAGCCTGGGGGCTACACCTTC. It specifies CASSYPAQGQPGGYTF.

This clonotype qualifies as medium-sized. The CDR3, as DNA: TGTGCCAGCTCACCCGACAGTAGCAATCAGCCCCAGCATTTT. Protein product: CASSPDSSNQPQHF. The genes are TRBV18 and TRBJ1-5; TRBD1 might be the D (5 bases). The germline V gene encodes CDR1 KGHSH and CDR2 LQKENI. The CDR3 is 14 residues long. V gave up 3 bases and J gave up 0 bases, with 6 bases separating them.

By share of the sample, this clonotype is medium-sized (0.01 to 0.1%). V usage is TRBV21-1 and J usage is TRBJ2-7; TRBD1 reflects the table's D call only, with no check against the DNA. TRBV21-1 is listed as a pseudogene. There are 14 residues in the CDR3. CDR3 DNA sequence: TGTGCCAGCAGCAAACTGACAGGGTACTACGAGCAGTACTTC. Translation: CASSKLTGYYEQYF.

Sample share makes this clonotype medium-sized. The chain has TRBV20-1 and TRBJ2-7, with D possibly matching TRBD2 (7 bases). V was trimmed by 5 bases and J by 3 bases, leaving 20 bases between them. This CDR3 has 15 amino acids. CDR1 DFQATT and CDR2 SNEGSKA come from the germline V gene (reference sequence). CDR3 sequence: CSAADIEGGDYEQYF. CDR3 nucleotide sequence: TGCAGTGCTGCTGACATAGAGGGGGGGGACTACGAGCAGTACTTC.

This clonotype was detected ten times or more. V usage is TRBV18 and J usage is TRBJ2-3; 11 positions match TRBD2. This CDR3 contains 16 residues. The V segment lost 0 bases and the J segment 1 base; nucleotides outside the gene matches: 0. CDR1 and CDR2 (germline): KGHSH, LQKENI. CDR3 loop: CASSPPTSGGTDTQYF. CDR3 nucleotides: TGTGCCAGCTCACCACCGACTAGCGGGGGCACAGATACGCAGTATTTT.

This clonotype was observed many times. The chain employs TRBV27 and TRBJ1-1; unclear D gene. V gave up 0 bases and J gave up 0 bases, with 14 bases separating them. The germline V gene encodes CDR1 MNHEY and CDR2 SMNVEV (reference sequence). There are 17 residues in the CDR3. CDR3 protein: CASSLSSIRLMNTEAFF. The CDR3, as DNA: TGTGCCAGCAGTTTATCGAGTATCAGACTAATGAACACTGAAGCTTTCTTT.

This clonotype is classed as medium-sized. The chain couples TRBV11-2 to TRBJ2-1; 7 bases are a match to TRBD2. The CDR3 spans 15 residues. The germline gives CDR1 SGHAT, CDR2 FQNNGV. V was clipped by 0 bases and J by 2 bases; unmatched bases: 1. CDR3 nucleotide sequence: TGTGCCAGCAGCTTAGATGCGGGGGCCTACAATGAGCAGTTCTTC. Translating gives CASSLDAGAYNEQFF.

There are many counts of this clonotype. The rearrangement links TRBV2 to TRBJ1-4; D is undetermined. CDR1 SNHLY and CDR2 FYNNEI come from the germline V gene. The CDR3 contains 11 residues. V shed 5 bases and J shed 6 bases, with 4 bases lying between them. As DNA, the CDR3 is TGTGCCAGCAGTTTTCATGAAAAACTGTTTTTT. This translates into CASSFHEKLFF. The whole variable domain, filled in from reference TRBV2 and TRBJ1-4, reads EPEVTQTPSHQVTQMGQEVILRCVPISNHLYFYWYRQILGQKVEFLVSFYNNEISEKSEIFDDQFSVERPDGSNFTLKIRSTKLEDSAMYFCASSFHEKLFFGSGTQLSVL.

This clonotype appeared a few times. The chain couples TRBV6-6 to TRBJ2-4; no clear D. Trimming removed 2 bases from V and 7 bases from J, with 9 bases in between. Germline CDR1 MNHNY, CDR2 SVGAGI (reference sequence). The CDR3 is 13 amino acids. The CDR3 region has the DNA TGTGCCAGCAGTTACGGCCCGACGAACATTCAGTACTTC. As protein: CASSYGPTNIQYF.

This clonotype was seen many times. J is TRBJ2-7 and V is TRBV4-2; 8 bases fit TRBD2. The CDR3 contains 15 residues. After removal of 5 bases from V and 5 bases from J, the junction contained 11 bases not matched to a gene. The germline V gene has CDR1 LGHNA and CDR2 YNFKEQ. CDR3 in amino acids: CASSVRGAPLDEQYF. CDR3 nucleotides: TGTGCCAGCAGCGTGCGGGGGGCTCCCCTCGACGAGCAGTACTTC.

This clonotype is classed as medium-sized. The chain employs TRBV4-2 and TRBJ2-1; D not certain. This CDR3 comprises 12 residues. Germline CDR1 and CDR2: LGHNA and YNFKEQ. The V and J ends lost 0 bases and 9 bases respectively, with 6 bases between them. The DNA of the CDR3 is TGTGCCAGCAGCCAAGAGCTTGGTGAGCAGTTCTTC. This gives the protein CASSQELGEQFF.

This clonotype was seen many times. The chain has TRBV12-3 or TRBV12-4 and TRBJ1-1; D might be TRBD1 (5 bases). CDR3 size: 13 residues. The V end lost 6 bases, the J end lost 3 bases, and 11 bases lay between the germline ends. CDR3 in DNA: TGTGCCAGCAGGCGGGACTGGGACACTGAAGCTTTCTTT. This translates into CASRRDWDTEAFF.

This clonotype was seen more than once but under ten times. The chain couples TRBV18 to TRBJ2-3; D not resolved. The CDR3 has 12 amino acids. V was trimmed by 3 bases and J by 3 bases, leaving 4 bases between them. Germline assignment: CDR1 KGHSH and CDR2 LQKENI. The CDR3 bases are TGTGCCAGCTCACCCAGTACAGATACGCAGTATTTT. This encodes CASSPSTDTQYF. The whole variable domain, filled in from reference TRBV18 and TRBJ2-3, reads NAGVMQNPRHLVRRRGQEARLRCSPMKGHSHVYWYRQLPEEGLKFMVYLQKENIIDESGMPKERFSAEFPKEGPSILRIQQVVRGDSAAYFCASSPSTDTQYFGPGTRLTVL.

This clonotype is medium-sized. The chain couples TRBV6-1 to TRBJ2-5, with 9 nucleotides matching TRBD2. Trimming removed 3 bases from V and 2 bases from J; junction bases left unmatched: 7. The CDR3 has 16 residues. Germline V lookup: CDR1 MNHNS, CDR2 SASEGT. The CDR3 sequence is CASSEMAGGPQETQYF. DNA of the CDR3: TGTGCCAGCAGTGAGATGGCGGGGGGGCCTCAAGAGACCCAGTACTTC.

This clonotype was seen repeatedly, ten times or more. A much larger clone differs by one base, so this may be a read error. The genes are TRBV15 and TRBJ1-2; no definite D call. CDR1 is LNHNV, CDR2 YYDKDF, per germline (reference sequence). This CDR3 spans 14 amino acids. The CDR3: CVTSRDREGRGVTF. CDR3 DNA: TGTGTCACCAGCAGAGATCGGGAAGGACGGGGTGTGACCTTC.

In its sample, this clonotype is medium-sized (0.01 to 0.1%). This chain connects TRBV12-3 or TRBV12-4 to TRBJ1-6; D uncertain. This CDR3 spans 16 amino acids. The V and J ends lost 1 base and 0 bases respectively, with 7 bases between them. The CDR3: CASSLGQPSYNSPLHF. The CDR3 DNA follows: TGTGCCAGCAGTTTAGGGCAGCCCTCCTATAATTCACCCCTCCACTTT.

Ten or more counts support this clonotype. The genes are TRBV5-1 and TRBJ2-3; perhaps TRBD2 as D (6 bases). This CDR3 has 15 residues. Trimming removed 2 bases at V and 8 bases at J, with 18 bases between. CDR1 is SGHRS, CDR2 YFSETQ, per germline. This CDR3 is CASSLQRNEGGTQYF. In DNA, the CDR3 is TGCGCCAGCAGCTTACAACGAAACGAGGGAGGTACGCAGTATTTT.

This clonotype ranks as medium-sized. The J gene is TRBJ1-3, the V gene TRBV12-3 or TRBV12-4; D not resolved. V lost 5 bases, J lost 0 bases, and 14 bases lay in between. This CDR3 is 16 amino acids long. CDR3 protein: CASSPPRSSSGNTIYF. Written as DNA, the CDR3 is TGTGCCAGCAGTCCCCCTAGGAGCAGCTCTGGAAACACCATATATTTT.

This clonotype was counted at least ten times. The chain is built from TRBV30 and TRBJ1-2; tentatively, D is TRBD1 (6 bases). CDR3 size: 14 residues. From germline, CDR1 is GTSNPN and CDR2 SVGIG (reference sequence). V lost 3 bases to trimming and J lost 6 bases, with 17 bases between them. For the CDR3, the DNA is TGTGCCTGGAGATTGGGGGGCGGAAAGGATGGCTACACCTTC. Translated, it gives CAWRLGGGKDGYTF.

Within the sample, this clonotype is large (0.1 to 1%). CDR3 residues: CASSFGGNTGELFF. CDR3 coding DNA: TGTGCCAGCAGTTTCGGAGGGAACACCGGGGAGCTGTTTTTT. J is TRBJ2-2 and V is TRBV12-3 or TRBV12-4; D possibly corresponds to TRBD2 (5 bases). The CDR3 is 14 residues long. V lost 3 bases and J 1 base, leaving 6 bases between the germline ends.